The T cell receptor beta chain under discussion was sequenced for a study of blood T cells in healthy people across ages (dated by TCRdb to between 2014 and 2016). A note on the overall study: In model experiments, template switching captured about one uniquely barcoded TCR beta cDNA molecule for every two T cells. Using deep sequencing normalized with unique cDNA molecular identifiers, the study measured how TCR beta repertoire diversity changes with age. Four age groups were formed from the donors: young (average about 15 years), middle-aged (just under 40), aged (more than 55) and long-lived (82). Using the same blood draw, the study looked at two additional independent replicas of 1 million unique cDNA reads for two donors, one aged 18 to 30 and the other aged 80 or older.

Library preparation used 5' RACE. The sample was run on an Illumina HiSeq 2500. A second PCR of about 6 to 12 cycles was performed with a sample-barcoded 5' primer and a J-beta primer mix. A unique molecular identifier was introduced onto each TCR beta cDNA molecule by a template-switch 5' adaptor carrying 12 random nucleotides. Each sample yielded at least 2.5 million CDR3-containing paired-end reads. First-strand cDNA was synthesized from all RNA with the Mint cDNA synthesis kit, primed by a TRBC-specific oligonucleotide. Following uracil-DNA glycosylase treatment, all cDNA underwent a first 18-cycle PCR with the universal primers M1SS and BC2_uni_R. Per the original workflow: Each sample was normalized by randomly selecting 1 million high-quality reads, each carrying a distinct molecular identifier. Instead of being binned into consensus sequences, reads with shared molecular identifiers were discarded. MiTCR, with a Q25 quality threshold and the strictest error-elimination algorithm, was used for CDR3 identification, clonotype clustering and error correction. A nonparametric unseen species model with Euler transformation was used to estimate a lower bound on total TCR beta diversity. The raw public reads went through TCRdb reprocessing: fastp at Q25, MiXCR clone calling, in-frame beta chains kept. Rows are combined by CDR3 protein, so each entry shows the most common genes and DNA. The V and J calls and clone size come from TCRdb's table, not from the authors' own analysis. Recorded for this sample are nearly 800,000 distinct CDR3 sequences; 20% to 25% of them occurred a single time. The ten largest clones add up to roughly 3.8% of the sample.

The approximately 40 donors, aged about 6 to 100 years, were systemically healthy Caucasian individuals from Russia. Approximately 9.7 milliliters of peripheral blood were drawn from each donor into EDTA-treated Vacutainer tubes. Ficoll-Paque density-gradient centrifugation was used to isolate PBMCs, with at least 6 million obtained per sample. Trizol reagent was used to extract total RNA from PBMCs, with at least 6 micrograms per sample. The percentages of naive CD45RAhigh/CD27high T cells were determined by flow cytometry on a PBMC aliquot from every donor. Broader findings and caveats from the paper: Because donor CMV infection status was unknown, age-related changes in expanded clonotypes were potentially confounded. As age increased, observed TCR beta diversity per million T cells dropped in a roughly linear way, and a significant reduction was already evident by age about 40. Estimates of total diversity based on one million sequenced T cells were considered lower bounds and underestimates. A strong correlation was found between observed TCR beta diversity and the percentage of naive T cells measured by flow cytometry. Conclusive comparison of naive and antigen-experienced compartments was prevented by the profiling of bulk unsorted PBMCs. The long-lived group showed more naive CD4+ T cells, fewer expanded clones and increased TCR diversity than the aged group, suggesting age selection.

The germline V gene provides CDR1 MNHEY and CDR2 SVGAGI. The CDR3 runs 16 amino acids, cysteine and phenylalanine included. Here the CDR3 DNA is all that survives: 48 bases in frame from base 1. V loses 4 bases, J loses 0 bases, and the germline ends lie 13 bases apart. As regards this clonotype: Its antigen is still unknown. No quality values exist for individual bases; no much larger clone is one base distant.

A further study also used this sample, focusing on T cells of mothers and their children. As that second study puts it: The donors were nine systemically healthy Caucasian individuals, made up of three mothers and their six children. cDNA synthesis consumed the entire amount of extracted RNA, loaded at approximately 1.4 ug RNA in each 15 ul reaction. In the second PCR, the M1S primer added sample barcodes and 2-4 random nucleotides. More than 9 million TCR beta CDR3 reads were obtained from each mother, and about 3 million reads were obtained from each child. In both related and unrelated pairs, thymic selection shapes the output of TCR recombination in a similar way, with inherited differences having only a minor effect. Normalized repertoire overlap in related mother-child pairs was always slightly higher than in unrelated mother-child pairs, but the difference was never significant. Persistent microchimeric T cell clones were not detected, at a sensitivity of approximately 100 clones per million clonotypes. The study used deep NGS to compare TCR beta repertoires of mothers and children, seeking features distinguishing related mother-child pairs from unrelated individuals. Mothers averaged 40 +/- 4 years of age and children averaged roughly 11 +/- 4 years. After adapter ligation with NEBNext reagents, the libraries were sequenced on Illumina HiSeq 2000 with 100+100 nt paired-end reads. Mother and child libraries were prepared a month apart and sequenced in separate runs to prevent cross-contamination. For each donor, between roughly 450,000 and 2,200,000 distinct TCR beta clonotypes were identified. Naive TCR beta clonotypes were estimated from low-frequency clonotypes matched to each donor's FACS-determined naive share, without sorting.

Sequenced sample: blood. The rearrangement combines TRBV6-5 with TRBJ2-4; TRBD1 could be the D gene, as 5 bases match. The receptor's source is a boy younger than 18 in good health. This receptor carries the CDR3 CASSLDKSLAKNIQYF. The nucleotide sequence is TGTGCCAGCAGTTTGGACAAGTCGCTAGCCAAAAACATTCAGTACTTC.